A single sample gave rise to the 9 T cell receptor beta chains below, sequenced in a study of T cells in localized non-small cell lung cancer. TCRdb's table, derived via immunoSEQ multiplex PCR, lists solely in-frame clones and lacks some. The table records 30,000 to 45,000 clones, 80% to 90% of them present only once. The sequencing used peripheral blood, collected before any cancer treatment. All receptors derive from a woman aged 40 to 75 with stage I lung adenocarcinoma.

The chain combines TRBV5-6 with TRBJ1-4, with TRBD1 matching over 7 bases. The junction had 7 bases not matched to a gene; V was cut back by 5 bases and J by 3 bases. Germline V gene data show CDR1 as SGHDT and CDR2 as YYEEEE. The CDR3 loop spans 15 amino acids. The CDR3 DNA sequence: TGTGCCAGCAGTAAAGCAGGGGGGCCTAATGAAAAACTGTTTTTT. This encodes CASSKAGGPNEKLFF.

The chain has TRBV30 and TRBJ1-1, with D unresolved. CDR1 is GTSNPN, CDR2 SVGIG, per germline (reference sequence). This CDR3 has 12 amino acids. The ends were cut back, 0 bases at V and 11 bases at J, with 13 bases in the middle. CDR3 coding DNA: TGTGCCTGGAGTGTACGTGAGGGAAATGCTTTCTTT. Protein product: CAWSVREGNAFF.

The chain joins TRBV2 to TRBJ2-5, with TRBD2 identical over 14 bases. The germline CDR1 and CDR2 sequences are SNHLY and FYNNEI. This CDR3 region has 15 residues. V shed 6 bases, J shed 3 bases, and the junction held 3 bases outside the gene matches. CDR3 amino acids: CASRTSGRGEETQYF. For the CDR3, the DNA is TGTGCCAGCAGGACTAGCGGGAGGGGGGAAGAGACCCAGTACTTC.

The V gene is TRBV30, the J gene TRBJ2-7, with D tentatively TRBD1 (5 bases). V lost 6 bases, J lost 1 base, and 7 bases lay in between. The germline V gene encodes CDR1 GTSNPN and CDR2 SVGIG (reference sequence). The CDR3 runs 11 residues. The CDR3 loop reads CACQGSYEQYF. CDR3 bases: TGTGCCTGTCAGGGATCCTACGAGCAGTACTTC.

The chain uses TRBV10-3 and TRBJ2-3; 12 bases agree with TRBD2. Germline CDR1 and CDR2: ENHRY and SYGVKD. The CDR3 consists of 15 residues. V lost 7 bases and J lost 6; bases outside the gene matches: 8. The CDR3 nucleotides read TGTGCCATCACAGCTAGCGGGAGGGCCAGGGATACGCAGTATTTT. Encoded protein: CAITASGRARDTQYF.

The DNA of the CDR3 is TGTGCCAGCAGTCCCCGGGACAGCAATCAGCCCCAGCATTTT. Protein sequence: CASSPRDSNQPQHF. This chain links TRBV27 with TRBJ1-5; tentatively, D is TRBD1 (5 bases). V lost 5 bases to trimming and J lost 1 base, with 9 bases between them. Germline-derived CDR1 and CDR2 are MNHEY and SMNVEV (reference sequence). The CDR3 runs 14 residues.

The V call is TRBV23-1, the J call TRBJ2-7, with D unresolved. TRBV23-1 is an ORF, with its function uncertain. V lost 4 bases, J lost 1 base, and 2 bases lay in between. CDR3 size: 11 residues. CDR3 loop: CASSPSYEQYF. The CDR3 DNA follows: TGCGCCAGCAGTCCTTCCTACGAGCAGTACTTC.

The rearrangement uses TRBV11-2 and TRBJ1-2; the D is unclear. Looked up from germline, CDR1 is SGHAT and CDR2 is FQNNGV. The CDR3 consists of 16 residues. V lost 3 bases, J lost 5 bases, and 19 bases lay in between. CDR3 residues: CASSFLRREKGYGYTF. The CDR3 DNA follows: TGTGCCAGCAGCTTCCTTCGACGGGAGAAAGGTTATGGCTACACCTTC.

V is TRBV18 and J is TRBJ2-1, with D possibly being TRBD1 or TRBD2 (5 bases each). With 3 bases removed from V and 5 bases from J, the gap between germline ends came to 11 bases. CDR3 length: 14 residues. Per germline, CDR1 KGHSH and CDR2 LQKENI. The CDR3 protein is CASSPPPGHNEQFF. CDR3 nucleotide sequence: TGTGCCAGCTCACCGCCTCCGGGGCACAATGAGCAGTTCTTC. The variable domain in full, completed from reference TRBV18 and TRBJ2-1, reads NAGVMQNPRHLVRRRGQEARLRCSPMKGHSHVYWYRQLPEEGLKFMVYLQKENIIDESGMPKERFSAEFPKEGPSILRIQQVVRGDSAAYFCASSPPPGHNEQFFGPGTRLTVL.